These 17 T cell receptor beta chains originate from one sample sequenced in a study of blood T cell repertoires in COVID-19. Repertoires were generated with immunoSEQ multiplex PCR, while TCRdb's copy carries only in-frame clones and drops some. The sample gives approximately 250,000 clones, around 88% of which show up once; 3.5% to 4.5% is in the top ten. Sequencing used PBMCs or T cells enriched from blood (not recorded which). These receptors were taken from a woman under 40 who had recovered from COVID-19.

The rearrangement uses TRBV6-5 and TRBJ1-2; 8 bases map to TRBD1. The V and J ends lost 6 bases and 3 bases, in that order; junction bases with no gene match: 6. Germline-derived CDR1 and CDR2 are MNHEY and SVGAGI. The CDR3 has 14 amino acids. The CDR3 DNA follows: TGTGCCAGCAGGCCTGACAGGGGAGACTATGGCTACACCTTC. Its translation is CASRPDRGDYGYTF.

Only a few counts were recorded for this clone. This chain connects TRBV29-1 to TRBJ2-7; 7 bases match TRBD1. The V gene's germline CDR1 is SQVTM and CDR2 ANQGSEA. There are 13 residues in the CDR3. V lost 7 bases and J lost 2; bases outside the gene matches: 8. In DNA, the CDR3 is TGCAGCGCGATGACAGGGAGTGCCTACGAGCAGTACTTC. As protein: CSAMTGSAYEQYF.

V and J are TRBV29-1 and TRBJ1-2; 7 bases align to TRBD1. The V gene's germline CDR1 is SQVTM and CDR2 ANQGSEA. V lost 4 bases and J lost 4; bases outside the gene matches: 12. The length of the CDR3 is 15 residues. CDR3 in amino acids: CSVGWPGQITYGYTF. CDR3 nucleotides: TGCAGCGTTGGGTGGCCGGGACAGATCACCTATGGCTACACCTTC. The complete variable domain, with remaining parts taken from reference TRBV29-1 and TRBJ1-2, reads SAVISQKPSRDICQRGTSLTIQCQVDSQVTMMFWYRQQPGQSLTLIATANQGSEATYESGFVIDKFPISRPNLTFSTLTVSNMSPEDSSIYLCSVGWPGQITYGYTFGSGTRLTVV.

Only a few counts were recorded for this clone. The rearrangement uses TRBV7-9 and TRBJ1-4, with TRBD1 as a possible D gene (5 bases). The CDR3 has 15 residues. The V gene's germline CDR1 is SEHNR and CDR2 FQNEAQ (reference sequence). The V end was cut by 5 bases, the J end by 1 base, with 11 bases between. The CDR3 nucleotides are TGTGCCAGCAGCCCTCTAAGGGGAACTAATGAAAAACTGTTTTTT. Translating gives CASSPLRGTNEKLFF.

V gene TRBV9 combines with J gene TRBJ2-7, with D possibly matching TRBD1 (6 bases). Trimming took off 3 bases at V and 4 bases at J, with 8 bases between the two ends. There are 12 residues in the CDR3. Germline CDR1 reads SGDLS; CDR2 reads YYNGEE. The CDR3 is CASSATGYEQYF. CDR3 nucleotide sequence: TGTGCCAGCAGCGCTACAGGGTACGAGCAGTACTTC.

This clone appeared a single time. This sequence joins TRBV7-2 and TRBJ1-3, with a possible D match to TRBD1 (6 bases). The CDR3 runs to 15 residues. CDR1 is SGHTA and CDR2 is FQGNSA in the germline V gene. Trimming took 5 bases from V and 0 from J, leaving 11 bases between them. The CDR3 nucleotides read TGTGCCAGCAGCCTCGCGGGGGCCTCTGGAAACACCATATATTTT. It translates to CASSLAGASGNTIYF.

The rearrangement joins TRBV30 to TRBJ1-1; no definite D call. The length of the CDR3 is 13 residues. The germline V gene encodes CDR1 GTSNPN and CDR2 SVGIG (reference sequence). The V end lost 3 bases, the J end lost 5 bases, and 13 bases lay between the germline ends. The CDR3: CAWRAGISTEAFF. Here the CDR3 DNA reads TGTGCCTGGAGGGCGGGTATAAGTACTGAAGCTTTCTTT.

In its sample, this clone was seen once. The chain has TRBV9 and TRBJ1-2, with D unclear. The CDR3 is 16 amino acids. Germline V gene sequence: CDR1 SGDLS, CDR2 YYNGEE. The germline V and J ends were trimmed by 0 bases and 4 bases, with 16 bases remaining between them. CDR3 region: CASSVAESGRTYGYTF. For the CDR3, the DNA is TGTGCCAGCAGCGTAGCCGAGTCTGGGAGAACCTATGGCTACACCTTC. Full variable domain (outside the CDR3, taken from reference TRBV9 and TRBJ1-2): DSGVTQTPKHLITATGQRVTLRCSPRSGDLSVYWYQQSLDQGLQFLIQYYNGEERAKGNILERFSAQQFPDLHSELNLSSLELGDSALYFCASSVAESGRTYGYTFGSGTRLTVV.

This clone was observed a single time. This chain uses TRBV4-1 with TRBJ2-2; maybe TRBD1 (6 bases). CDR1 and CDR2 (germline): MGHRA, YSYEKL. Trimming removed 1 base from V and 5 bases from J, with 14 bases in between. This CDR3 region has 16 residues. The CDR3 nucleotides read TGCGCCAGCAGCCAAGTCTTCCCACAGGGAACCGGGGAGCTGTTTTTT. It is translated as CASSQVFPQGTGELFF.

This clone came up once. The chain combines TRBV10-2 with TRBJ2-1; maybe TRBD2 (6 bases). Trimming left V 7 bases short and J 5 bases short, with 27 bases between. The CDR3 loop spans 18 amino acids. Per germline, CDR1 WSHSY and CDR2 SAAADI. The CDR3 DNA is TGCGCCAGCATCCCGGGTAAAGCTAGCGATCACCAAAACAATGAGCAGTTCTTC. Its protein is CASIPGKASDHQNNEQFF.

This rearrangement joins TRBV27 to TRBJ2-1; 7 bases match TRBD2. Per germline, CDR1 MNHEY and CDR2 SMNVEV (reference sequence). V gave up 3 bases and J gave up 4 bases; unmatched junction bases: 9. This CDR3 has 16 residues. The chain's CDR3 is CASSLSRSSGYNEQFF. The DNA of the CDR3 is TGTGCCAGCAGTTTGTCAAGGTCTAGCGGTTACAATGAGCAGTTCTTC.

The chain carries TRBV5-1 and TRBJ2-7, with 10 positions matching TRBD2. Germline-derived CDR1 and CDR2 are SGHRS and YFSETQ. The CDR3 is 15 residues long. The V gene end was trimmed by 3 bases and the J gene end by 1 base; junction bases not matched to a gene: 4. CDR3 loop: CASSWTSGTSYEQYF. The CDR3 DNA reads TGCGCCAGCAGCTGGACTAGCGGTACATCCTACGAGCAGTACTTC. The full variable domain, its missing parts supplied by reference TRBV5-1 and TRBJ2-7, is KAGVTQTPRYLIKTRGQQVTLSCSPISGHRSVSWYQQTPGQGLQFLFEYFSETQRNKGNFPGRFSGRQFSNSRSEMNVSTLELGDSALYLCASSWTSGTSYEQYFGPGTRLTVT.

The V and J genes are TRBV11-3 and TRBJ2-7; TRBD2 aligns across 12 bases. The CDR3 runs 15 residues. Per germline, CDR1 SGHNT and CDR2 YENEEA. J gave up 5 bases and V 1 base, and 3 bases lay outside the gene matches. The CDR3 DNA is TGTGCCAGCAGCTTAGGGACTAGCGGGAACGACGAGCAGTACTTC. Its protein product is CASSLGTSGNDEQYF. Drawing the rest from reference TRBV11-3 and TRBJ2-7, the complete variable domain is EAGVVQSPRYKIIEKKQPVAFWCNPISGHNTLYWYLQNLGQGPELLIRYENEEAVDDSQLPKDRFSAERLKGVDSTLKIQPAELGDSAVYLCASSLGTSGNDEQYFGPGTRLTVT.

The chain links TRBV5-1 to TRBJ2-7; 8 nucleotides agree with TRBD2. The CDR3 covers 15 residues. Germline-derived CDR1 and CDR2 are SGHRS and YFSETQ. V trimming: 4 bases; J trimming: 4 bases; junction bases outside the gene matches: 10. CDR3 loop: CASSPQDSGVYEQYF. The DNA of the CDR3 is TGCGCCAGCAGCCCCCAGGATAGCGGGGTTTACGAGCAGTACTTC.

The chain is built from TRBV19 and TRBJ1-2; D remains unclear. V lost 0 bases, J lost 4 bases, and 3 bases lay in between. The CDR3 sequence is 12 residues long. Per germline, CDR1 LNHDA and CDR2 SQIVND (reference sequence). The CDR3 nucleotides are TGTGCCAGTAGTATAGATAGCTATGGCTACACCTTC. Its translation is CASSIDSYGYTF.

The rearrangement joins TRBV5-1 to TRBJ1-3; D is undetermined. The germline V gene has CDR1 SGHRS and CDR2 YFSETQ. V was clipped by 5 bases and J by 1 base, with 13 bases between them. CDR3 length: 15 residues. DNA for the CDR3: TGCGCCAGCAGACCCTCGGGAATGTCTGGAAACACCATATATTTT. Residues: CASRPSGMSGNTIYF. Based on the CDR3 plus reference TRBV5-1 and TRBJ1-3, the full variable domain is KAGVTQTPRYLIKTRGQQVTLSCSPISGHRSVSWYQQTPGQGLQFLFEYFSETQRNKGNFPGRFSGRQFSNSRSEMNVSTLELGDSALYLCASRPSGMSGNTIYFGEGSWLTVV.

The genes are TRBV9 and TRBJ2-3, with no clear D. V was cut by 4 bases and J by 4 bases, with 19 bases left in between. The CDR3 is made up of 16 amino acids. Germline CDR1 reads SGDLS; CDR2 reads YYNGEE. DNA for the CDR3: TGTGCCAGCAGCCCTGACTTTGCAAGCTTGCCAGATACGCAGTATTTT. Its translation is CASSPDFASLPDTQYF.